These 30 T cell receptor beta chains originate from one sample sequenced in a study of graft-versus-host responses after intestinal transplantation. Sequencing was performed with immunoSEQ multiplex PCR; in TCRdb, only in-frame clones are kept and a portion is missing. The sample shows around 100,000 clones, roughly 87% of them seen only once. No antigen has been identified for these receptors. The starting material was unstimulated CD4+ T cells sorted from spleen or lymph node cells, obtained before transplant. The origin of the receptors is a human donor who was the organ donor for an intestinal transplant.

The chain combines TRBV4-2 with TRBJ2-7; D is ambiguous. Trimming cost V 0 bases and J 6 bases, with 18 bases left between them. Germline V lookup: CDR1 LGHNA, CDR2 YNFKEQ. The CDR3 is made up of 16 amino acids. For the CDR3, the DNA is TGTGCCAGCAGCCAAGATTACCAATCCACACCCGGCGAGCAGTACTTC. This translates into CASSQDYQSTPGEQYF.

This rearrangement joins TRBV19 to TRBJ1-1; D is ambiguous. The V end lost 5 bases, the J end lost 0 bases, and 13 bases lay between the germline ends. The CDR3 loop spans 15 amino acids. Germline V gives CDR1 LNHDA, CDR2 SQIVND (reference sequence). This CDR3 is CASSVRGPMNTEAFF. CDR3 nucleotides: TGTGCCAGTAGTGTCAGAGGACCCATGAACACTGAAGCTTTCTTT.

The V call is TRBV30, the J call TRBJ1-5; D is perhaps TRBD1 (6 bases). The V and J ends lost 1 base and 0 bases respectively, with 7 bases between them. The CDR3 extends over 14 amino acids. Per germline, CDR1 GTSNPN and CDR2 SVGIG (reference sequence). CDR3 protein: CAWSEGGSNQPQHF. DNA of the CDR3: TGTGCCTGGAGTGAGGGGGGTAGCAATCAGCCCCAGCATTTT.

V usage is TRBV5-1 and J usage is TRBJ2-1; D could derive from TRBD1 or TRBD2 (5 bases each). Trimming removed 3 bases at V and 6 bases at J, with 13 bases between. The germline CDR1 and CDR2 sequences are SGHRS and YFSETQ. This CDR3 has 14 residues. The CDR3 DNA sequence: TGCGCCAGCAGCTCAGGTCAGGGAGCCAATGAGCAGTTCTTC. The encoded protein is CASSSGQGANEQFF.

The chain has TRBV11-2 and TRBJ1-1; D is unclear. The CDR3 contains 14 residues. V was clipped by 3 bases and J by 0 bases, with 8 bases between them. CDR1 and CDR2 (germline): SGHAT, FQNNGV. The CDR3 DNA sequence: TGTGCCAGCAGCTTCCTAGCGGTGAACACTGAAGCTTTCTTT. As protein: CASSFLAVNTEAFF.

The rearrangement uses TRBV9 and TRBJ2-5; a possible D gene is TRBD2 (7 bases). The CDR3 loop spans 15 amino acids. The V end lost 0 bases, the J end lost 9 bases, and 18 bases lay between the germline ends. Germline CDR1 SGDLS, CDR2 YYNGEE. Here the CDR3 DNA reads TGTGCCAGCAGCGTAGCGGCGGGGGCCTCGGGGGCCCAGTACTTC. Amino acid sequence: CASSVAAGASGAQYF. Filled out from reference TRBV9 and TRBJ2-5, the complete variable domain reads DSGVTQTPKHLITATGQRVTLRCSPRSGDLSVYWYQQSLDQGLQFLIQYYNGEERAKGNILERFSAQQFPDLHSELNLSSLELGDSALYFCASSVAAGASGAQYFGPGTRLLVL.

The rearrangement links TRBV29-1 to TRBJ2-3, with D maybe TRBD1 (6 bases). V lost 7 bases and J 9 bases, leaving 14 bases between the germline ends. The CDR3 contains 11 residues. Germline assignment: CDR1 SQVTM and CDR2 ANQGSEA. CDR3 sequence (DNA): TGCAGCGCGCTACAGGGTTGGACGCAGTATTTT. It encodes CSALQGWTQYF.

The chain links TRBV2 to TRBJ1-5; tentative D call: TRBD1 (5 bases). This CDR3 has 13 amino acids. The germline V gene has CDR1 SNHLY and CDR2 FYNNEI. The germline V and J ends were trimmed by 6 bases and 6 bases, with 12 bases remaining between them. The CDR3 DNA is TGTGCCAGCAGGGGCAGGGTAGGTCAGCCCCAGCATTTT. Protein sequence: CASRGRVGQPQHF.

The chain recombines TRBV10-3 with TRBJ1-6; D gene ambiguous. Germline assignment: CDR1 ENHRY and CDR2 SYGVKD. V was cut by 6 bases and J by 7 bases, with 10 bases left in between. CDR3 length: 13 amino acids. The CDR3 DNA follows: TGTGCCATCAGCAGGACGGCGAATTCACCCCTCCACTTT. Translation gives CAISRTANSPLHF.

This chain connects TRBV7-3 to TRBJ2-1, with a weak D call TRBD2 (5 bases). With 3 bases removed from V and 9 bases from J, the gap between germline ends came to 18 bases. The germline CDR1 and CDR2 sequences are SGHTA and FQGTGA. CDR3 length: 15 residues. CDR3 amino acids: CASSLGASPGPEQFF. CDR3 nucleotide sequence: TGTGCCAGCAGCTTGGGTGCTAGCCCTGGGCCTGAGCAGTTCTTC.

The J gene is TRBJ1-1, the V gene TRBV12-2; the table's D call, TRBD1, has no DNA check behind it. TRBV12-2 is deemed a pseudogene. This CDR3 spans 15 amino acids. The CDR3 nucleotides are TGTGCAAGTCGCACTAGAGGACCCGAACCAGGGGGAGCTTTCTTT. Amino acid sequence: CASRTRGPEPGGAFF.

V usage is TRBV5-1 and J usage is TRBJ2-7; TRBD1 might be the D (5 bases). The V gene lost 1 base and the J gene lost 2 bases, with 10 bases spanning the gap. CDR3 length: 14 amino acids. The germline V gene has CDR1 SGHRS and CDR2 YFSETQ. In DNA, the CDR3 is TGCGCCAGCAGCTTGCAGCAGGGCCCCTACGAGCAGTACTTC. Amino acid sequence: CASSLQQGPYEQYF.

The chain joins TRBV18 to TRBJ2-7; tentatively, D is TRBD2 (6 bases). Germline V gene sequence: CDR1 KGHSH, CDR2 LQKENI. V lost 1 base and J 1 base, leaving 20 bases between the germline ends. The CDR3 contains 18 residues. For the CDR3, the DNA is TGTGCCAGCTCACCACTCGGGAGTCTAGCAGGAAAATCCTACGAGCAGTACTTC. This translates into CASSPLGSLAGKSYEQYF. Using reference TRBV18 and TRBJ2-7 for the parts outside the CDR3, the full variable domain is NAGVMQNPRHLVRRRGQEARLRCSPMKGHSHVYWYRQLPEEGLKFMVYLQKENIIDESGMPKERFSAEFPKEGPSILRIQQVVRGDSAAYFCASSPLGSLAGKSYEQYFGPGTRLTVT.

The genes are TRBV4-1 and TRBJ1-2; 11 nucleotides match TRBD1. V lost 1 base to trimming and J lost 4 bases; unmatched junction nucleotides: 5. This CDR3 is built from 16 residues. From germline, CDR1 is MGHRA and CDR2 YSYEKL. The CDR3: CASSQGTGGRSYGYTF. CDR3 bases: TGCGCCAGCAGCCAAGGGACAGGGGGCCGAAGCTATGGCTACACCTTC.

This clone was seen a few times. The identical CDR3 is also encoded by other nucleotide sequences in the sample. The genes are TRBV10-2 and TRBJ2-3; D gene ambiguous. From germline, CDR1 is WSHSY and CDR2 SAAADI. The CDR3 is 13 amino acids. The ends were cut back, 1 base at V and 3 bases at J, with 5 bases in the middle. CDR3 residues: CASSEWVTDTQYF. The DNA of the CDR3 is TGCGCCAGCAGTGAGTGGGTGACAGATACGCAGTATTTT.

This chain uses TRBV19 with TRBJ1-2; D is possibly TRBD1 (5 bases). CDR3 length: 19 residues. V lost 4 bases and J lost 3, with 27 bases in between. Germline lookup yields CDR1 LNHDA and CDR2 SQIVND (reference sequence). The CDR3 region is CASSNGGAGYRHEDYGYTF. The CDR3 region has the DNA TGTGCCAGTAGTAACGGCGGGGCGGGTTACCGACACGAGGACTATGGCTACACCTTC.

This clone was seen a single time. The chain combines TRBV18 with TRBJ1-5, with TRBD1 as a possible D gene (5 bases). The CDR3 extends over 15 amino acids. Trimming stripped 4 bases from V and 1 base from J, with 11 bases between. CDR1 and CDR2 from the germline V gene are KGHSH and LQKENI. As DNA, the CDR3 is TGTGCCAGCTCACGAACGGGACGGAGCAATCAGCCCCAGCATTTT. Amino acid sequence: CASSRTGRSNQPQHF.

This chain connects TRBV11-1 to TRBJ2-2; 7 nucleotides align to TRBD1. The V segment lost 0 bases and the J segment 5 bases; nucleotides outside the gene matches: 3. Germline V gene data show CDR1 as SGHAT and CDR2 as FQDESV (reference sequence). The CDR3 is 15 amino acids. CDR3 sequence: CASSLAGQTTGELFF. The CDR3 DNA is TGTGCCAGCAGCTTAGCGGGACAGACTACCGGGGAGCTGTTTTTT.

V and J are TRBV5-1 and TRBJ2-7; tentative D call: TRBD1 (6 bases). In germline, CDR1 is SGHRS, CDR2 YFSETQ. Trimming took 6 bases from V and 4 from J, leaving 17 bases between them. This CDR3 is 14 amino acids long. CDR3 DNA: TGCGCCAGCACCGTGGGGGCGTCGGGGTACGAGCAGTACTTC. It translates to CASTVGASGYEQYF.

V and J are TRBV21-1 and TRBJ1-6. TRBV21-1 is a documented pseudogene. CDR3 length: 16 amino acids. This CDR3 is CASSKEGSSYNSPLHF. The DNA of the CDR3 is TGTGCCAGCAGCAAAGAAGGGAGCTCCTATAATTCACCCCTCCACTTT.

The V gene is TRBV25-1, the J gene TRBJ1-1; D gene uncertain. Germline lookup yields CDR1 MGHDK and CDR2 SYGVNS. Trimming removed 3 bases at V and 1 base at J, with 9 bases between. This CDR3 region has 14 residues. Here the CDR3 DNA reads TGTGCCAGCAGTGAGACCGACGGGAACACTGAAGCTTTCTTT. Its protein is CASSETDGNTEAFF.

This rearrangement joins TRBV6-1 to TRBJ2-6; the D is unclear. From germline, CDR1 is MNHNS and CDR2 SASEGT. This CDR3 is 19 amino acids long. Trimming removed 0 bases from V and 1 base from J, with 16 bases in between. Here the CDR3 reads CASSEAPGGSSSGANVLTF. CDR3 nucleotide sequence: TGTGCCAGCAGTGAAGCCCCGGGTGGGTCCAGTTCTGGGGCCAACGTCCTGACTTTC.

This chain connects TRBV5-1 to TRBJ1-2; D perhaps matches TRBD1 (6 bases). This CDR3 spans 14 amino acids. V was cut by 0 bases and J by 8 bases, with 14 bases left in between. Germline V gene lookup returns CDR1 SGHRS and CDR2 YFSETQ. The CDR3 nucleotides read TGCGCCAGCAGCTTGGATCTCAGGGGCGAGGGCTACACCTTC. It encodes CASSLDLRGEGYTF.

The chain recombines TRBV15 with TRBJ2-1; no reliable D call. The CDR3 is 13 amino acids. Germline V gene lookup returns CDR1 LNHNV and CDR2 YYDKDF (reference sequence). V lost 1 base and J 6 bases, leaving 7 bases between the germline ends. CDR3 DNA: TGTGCCACCAGCAGAGTTGTGGGCAATGAGCAGTTCTTC. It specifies CATSRVVGNEQFF.

CDR3 amino acids: CAGRRQNSYNEQFF. CDR3 sequence (DNA): TGTGCCGGAAGACGGCAGAACTCCTACAATGAGCAGTTCTTC. The chain links TRBV28 to TRBJ2-1; D gene unclear. V was pared by 11 bases and J by 0 bases, with 14 bases between. Germline CDR1 reads MDHEN; CDR2 reads SYDVKM. This CDR3 is 14 amino acids long.

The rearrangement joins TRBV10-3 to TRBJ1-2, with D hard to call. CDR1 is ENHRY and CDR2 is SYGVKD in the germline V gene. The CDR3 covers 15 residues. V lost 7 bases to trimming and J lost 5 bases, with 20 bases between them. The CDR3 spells CAITLDTFPGYGYTF. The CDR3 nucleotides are TGTGCCATCACCCTAGACACTTTCCCGGGGTATGGCTACACCTTC.

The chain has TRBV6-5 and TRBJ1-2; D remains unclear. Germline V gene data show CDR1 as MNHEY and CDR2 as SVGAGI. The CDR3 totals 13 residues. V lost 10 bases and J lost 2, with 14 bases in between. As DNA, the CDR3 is TGTGCCATCCGAAGCCACGGAAACTATGGCTACACCTTC. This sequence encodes CAIRSHGNYGYTF.

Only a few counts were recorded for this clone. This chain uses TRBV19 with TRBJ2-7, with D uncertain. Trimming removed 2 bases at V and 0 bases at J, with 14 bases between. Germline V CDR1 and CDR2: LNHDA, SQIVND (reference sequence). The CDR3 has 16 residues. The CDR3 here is CASSISWRIPSYEQYF. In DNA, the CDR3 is TGTGCCAGTAGTATAAGTTGGAGAATTCCCTCCTACGAGCAGTACTTC.

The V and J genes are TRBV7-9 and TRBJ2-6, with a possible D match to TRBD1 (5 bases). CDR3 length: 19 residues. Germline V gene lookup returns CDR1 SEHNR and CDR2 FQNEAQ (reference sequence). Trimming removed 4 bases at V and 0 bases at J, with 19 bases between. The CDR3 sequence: CASSSLTGRSLSGANVLTF. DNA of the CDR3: TGTGCCAGCAGCTCCTTAACAGGCCGAAGCCTCTCTGGGGCCAACGTCCTGACTTTC.

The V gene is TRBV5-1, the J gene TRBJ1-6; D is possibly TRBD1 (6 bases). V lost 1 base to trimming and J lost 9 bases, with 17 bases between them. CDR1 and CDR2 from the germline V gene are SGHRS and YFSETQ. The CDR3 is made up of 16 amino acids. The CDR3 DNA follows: TGCGCCAGCAGCTTGCGTCACAGGGACTCCACTTCACCCCTCCACTTT. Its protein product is CASSLRHRDSTSPLHF.